The 22 T cell receptor beta chains below were found in one sample sequenced in a study of post-analysis software for immune sequencing data. General study results and limits: The study found TRBV5-6, TRBV5-1 and TRBV20-1 among about five TRBV segments more frequent in patients than controls.

These receptors have no identified antigens. Each TCR beta cDNA library carried unique molecular identifiers. TCRdb itself ran the PCR reads through MiXCR, one entry per CDR3 protein. The sample lists 750,000 to 900,000 distinct CDR3 sequences, 46% occurring once. The sample taken for sequencing was blood. These receptors all come from a girl aged 10-17 years with multiple sclerosis.

As concerns this clonotype: A read error may account for a junction end that differs from germline. The chain recombines TRBV2 with TRBJ1-4, with a tentative D call TRBD1 (6 bases). This CDR3 is built from 16 residues. The V gene's germline CDR1 is SNHLY and CDR2 FYNNEI. The chain's CDR3 is CASSDRTATTNEKRFF. Written as DNA, the CDR3 is TGTGCCAGCAGTGACAGGACAGCAACAACTAATGAAAAACGGTTTTTT.

This clonotype was seen a few times. The CDR3 is CSVEAREGRGYTF. The CDR3 DNA is TGCAGCGTTGAAGCCCGGGAGGGTCGTGGCTACACCTTC. This chain uses TRBV29-1 with TRBJ1-2; D is undetermined. This CDR3 region has 13 residues. V lost 1 base to trimming and J lost 7 bases, with 13 bases between them. Per germline, CDR1 SQVTM and CDR2 ANQGSEA.

This clonotype was seen only a few times. The J gene is TRBJ2-7, the V gene TRBV20-1; D ambiguous. The CDR3 is 14 residues long. Trimming pared 4 bases from V and 3 bases from J, leaving 16 bases between. CDR1 is DFQATT and CDR2 is SNEGSKA in the germline V gene (reference sequence). CDR3 in DNA: TGCAGTGCTACACGGGCAGGTGACTTCTACGAGCAGTACTTC. Its protein is CSATRAGDFYEQYF.

This chain joins TRBV20-1 and TRBJ2-1, with D possibly being TRBD2 (7 bases). Germline V gene data show CDR1 as DFQATT and CDR2 as SNEGSKA (reference sequence). V shed 6 bases and J shed 9 bases, with 21 bases lying between them. The CDR3 covers 14 residues. CDR3 sequence (DNA): TGCAGTGCCCCGGGGAGGGGGGCGCCAGTTGAGCAGTTCTTC. Amino acids: CSAPGRGAPVEQFF.

The chain combines TRBV7-2 with TRBJ2-6; 8 bases are a match to TRBD1. Unmatched junction bases numbered 1, after V lost 3 bases and J lost 3 bases. The CDR3 spans 15 residues. The germline V gene encodes CDR1 SGHTA and CDR2 FQGNSA. In nucleotides, the CDR3 is TGTGCCAGCAGCTTCACAGGGGGTGGGGCCAACGTCCTGACTTTC. Protein product: CASSFTGGGANVLTF.

The rearrangement joins TRBV19 to TRBJ2-5, with 7 bases aligning to TRBD1. The CDR3 extends over 14 amino acids. Unmatched junction bases numbered 6, after V lost 5 bases and J lost 3 bases. Germline CDR1 is LNHDA and CDR2 is SQIVND (reference sequence). The CDR3 nucleotides are TGTGCCAGTAGTCGTGGGACAGTCGAAGAGACCCAGTACTTC. Its translation is CASSRGTVEETQYF.

This chain connects TRBV20-1 to TRBJ2-7; D is possibly TRBD1 or TRBD2 (6 bases each). The J call may be faulty, since TRBJ2-5 better matches the DNA end. CDR1 and CDR2 from the germline V gene are DFQATT and SNEGSKA (reference sequence). This CDR3 contains 15 residues. This chain's CDR3 is CSARDYEGGLETQYF. The DNA of the CDR3 is TGCAGTGCTAGAGATTACGAAGGGGGGTTAGAGACCCAGTACTTC.

V gene TRBV4-3 combines with J gene TRBJ2-2, with TRBD1 as a possible D gene (5 bases). This CDR3 is built from 14 residues. V lost 4 bases and J lost 0, with 6 bases in between. Germline values: CDR1 LGHNA, CDR2 YSLEER. The CDR3 DNA sequence: TGCGCCAGCAGCCCGACAGCGAACACCGGGGAGCTGTTTTTT. Its protein product is CASSPTANTGELFF.

CDR3 nucleotides: TGTGCCAGCAGCTTGGGAGTCTGGGGGGACTCACACACAGATACGCAGTATTTT. Translated: CASSLGVWGDSHTDTQYF. V is TRBV7-9 and J is TRBJ2-3, with a possible D match to TRBD2 (6 bases). The CDR3 totals 18 residues. The ends were cut back, 3 bases at V and 2 bases at J, with 21 bases in the middle. The germline V gene encodes CDR1 SEHNR and CDR2 FQNEAQ (reference sequence).

This chain joins TRBV20-1 and TRBJ1-5, with a possible D match to TRBD1 (5 bases). This CDR3 region has 13 residues. Trimming left V 6 bases short and J 1 base short, with 10 bases between. The germline gives CDR1 DFQATT, CDR2 SNEGSKA (reference sequence). CDR3 nucleotides: TGCAGTGCCCACCGGGACAGCAATCAGCCCCAGCATTTT. Translating it yields CSAHRDSNQPQHF.

The CDR3 nucleotides read TGTGCCAGCAGTGATGGGTGGGTTAACTATGGCTACACCTTC. It is translated as CASSDGWVNYGYTF. The rearrangement uses TRBV25-1 and TRBJ1-2, with D unclear. This CDR3 has 14 amino acids. Per the germline V gene, CDR1 is MGHDK and CDR2 is SYGVNS. The germline V and J ends were trimmed by 3 bases and 1 base, with 9 bases remaining between them.

This clonotype was seen only a few times. The chain joins TRBV28 to TRBJ1-1, with TRBD1 matching 10 bases. Germline CDR1 MDHEN, CDR2 SYDVKM. V lost 6 bases, J lost 4 bases, and 11 bases stayed unmatched. The CDR3 has 16 amino acids. Here the CDR3 reads CASSVLGTGVFTEAFF. The CDR3 nucleotides are TGTGCCAGCAGCGTACTCGGGACAGGGGTCTTCACTGAAGCTTTCTTT.

The chain joins TRBV6-6 to TRBJ2-7; D is uncertain. The V gene lost 3 bases and the J gene lost 0 bases, with 18 bases spanning the gap. From germline, CDR1 is MNHNY and CDR2 SVGAGI (reference sequence). This CDR3 is 17 amino acids long. The CDR3 region has the DNA TGTGCCAGCAGTTATGCATATCGAACTACTTCCTCCTACGAGCAGTACTTC. Its translation: CASSYAYRTTSSYEQYF.

CDR3 loop: CASSYSSIQGSGYTF. The CDR3 bases are TGTGCCAGCAGTTACTCGTCGATTCAGGGGAGCGGCTACACCTTC. J is TRBJ1-2 and V is TRBV6-5; D is perhaps TRBD1 (6 bases). Germline CDR1 and CDR2: MNHEY and SVGAGI. This CDR3 is 15 amino acids long. V lost 0 bases, J lost 8 bases, and 16 bases lay in between.

This clonotype was counted only a few times. This rearrangement joins TRBV30 to TRBJ2-1, with D hard to call. The germline V gene encodes CDR1 GTSNPN and CDR2 SVGIG (reference sequence). V was pared by 0 bases and J by 7 bases, with 16 bases between. The CDR3 contains 15 residues. The CDR3 here is CAWSVRARSGNEQFF. The CDR3 DNA reads TGTGCCTGGAGTGTACGGGCCCGGTCCGGGAATGAGCAGTTCTTC.

The chain uses TRBV7-2 and TRBJ2-7, with 7 bases fitting TRBD1. Unmatched junction bases numbered 8, after V lost 5 bases and J lost 1 base. The CDR3 sequence is 15 residues long. Germline assignment: CDR1 SGHTA and CDR2 FQGNSA. The CDR3, as DNA: TGTGCCAGCAGCCCCACAGGGGCCCGATCCTACGAGCAGTACTTC. It codes for CASSPTGARSYEQYF.

CDR3 loop: CASSPSGVGTDTQYF. Here the CDR3 DNA reads TGTGCCAGCAGCCCCAGCGGGGTGGGCACAGATACGCAGTATTTT. This rearrangement joins TRBV7-9 to TRBJ2-3; 7 positions match TRBD2. The junction had 6 bases not matched to a gene; V was cut back by 5 bases and J by 1 base. Looked up from germline, CDR1 is SEHNR and CDR2 is FQNEAQ (reference sequence). The CDR3 is made up of 15 amino acids.

This clonotype has more than one count but fewer than ten. The junction does not match germline at one end; this may be a read error. The V gene is TRBV7-7, the J gene TRBJ2-5; TRBD2 aligns across 9 bases. This CDR3 is 16 amino acids long. Germline V gene data show CDR1 as SSHAT and CDR2 as FNYEAQ (reference sequence). The CDR3 DNA reads TGTGCTAGCAGCTTAGGTCCAGCGGGAGGAGGAGAGACCCAGTACTTC. Protein product: CASSLGPAGGGETQYF.

The chain uses TRBV30 and TRBJ2-7; tentatively, D is TRBD2 (6 bases). From germline, CDR1 is GTSNPN and CDR2 SVGIG (reference sequence). The CDR3 has 14 residues. The V end was cut by 0 bases, the J end by 1 base, with 10 bases between. DNA of the CDR3: TGTGCCTGGAGTGTGGGCGGGAAGTCCTACGAGCAGTACTTC. Protein product: CAWSVGGKSYEQYF.

The chain combines TRBV5-1 with TRBJ1-5; D perhaps matches TRBD1 (5 bases). The CDR3 covers 17 residues. Germline loops: CDR1 SGHRS, CDR2 YFSETQ. V lost 3 bases, J lost 1 base, and 17 bases lay in between. The CDR3 spells CASSSSGRKNSNQPQHF. CDR3 DNA sequence: TGCGCCAGCAGCTCTTCAGGGAGGAAGAACAGCAATCAGCCCCAGCATTTT.

This chain links TRBV6-2 or TRBV6-3 with TRBJ2-4; D is undetermined. The CDR3 extends over 16 amino acids. V dropped 2 bases and J dropped 1 base, with 12 bases sitting between them. Germline V CDR1 and CDR2: MNHEY, SVGEGT. The CDR3 protein is CASSYGPRLAKNIQYF. DNA for the CDR3: TGTGCCAGCAGTTACGGGCCAAGGTTGGCCAAAAACATTCAGTACTTC.

CDR3 sequence (DNA): TGCAGTGCTAGAGAGCTAGCGAGGGCCTACGAGCAGTACTTC. Encoded protein: CSARELARAYEQYF. The chain has TRBV20-1 and TRBJ2-7, with a possible D match to TRBD2 (6 bases). The germline V gene encodes CDR1 DFQATT and CDR2 SNEGSKA (reference sequence). Trimming left V 0 bases short and J 2 bases short, with 11 bases between. There are 14 residues in the CDR3.